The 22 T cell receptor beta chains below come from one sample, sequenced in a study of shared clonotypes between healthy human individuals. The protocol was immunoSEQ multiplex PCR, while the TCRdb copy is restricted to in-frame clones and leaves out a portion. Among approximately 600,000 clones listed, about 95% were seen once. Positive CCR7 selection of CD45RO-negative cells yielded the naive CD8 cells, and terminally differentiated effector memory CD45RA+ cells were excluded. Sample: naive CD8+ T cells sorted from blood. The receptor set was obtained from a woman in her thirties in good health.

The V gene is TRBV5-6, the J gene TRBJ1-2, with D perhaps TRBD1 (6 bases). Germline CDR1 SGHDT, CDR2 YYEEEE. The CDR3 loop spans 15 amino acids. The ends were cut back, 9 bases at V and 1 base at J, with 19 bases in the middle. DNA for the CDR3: TGTGCCACCCGGGACACCGGCTTGATTAACTATGGCTACACCTTC. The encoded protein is CATRDTGLINYGYTF.

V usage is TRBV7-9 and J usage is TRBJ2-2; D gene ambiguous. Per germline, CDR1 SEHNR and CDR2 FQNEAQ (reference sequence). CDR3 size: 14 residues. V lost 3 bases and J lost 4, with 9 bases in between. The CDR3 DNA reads TGTGCCAGCAGCTTGGGTTTGACCACCGGGGAGCTGTTTTTT. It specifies CASSLGLTTGELFF.

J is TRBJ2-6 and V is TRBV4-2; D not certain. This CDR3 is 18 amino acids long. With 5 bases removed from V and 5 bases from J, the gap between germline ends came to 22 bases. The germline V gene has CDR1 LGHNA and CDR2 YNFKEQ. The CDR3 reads CASSNNVKLQSRANVLTF. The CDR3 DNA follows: TGTGCCAGCAGCAACAATGTCAAGTTACAAAGTCGGGCCAACGTCCTGACTTTC.

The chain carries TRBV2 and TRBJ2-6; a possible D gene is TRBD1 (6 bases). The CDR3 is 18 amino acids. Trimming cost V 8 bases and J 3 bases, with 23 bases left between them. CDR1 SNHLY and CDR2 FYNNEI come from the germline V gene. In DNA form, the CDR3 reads TGTGCCAGCCAAGGCGGCACAGGGTTTAGGGTTGGGGCCAACGTCCTGACTTTC. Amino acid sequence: CASQGGTGFRVGANVLTF.

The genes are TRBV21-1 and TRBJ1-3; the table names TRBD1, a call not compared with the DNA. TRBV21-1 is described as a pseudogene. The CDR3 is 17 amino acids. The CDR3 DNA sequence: TGTGCCAGCAACCGCAGGGGTTTACGCTTTCCTGGAAACACCATATATTTT. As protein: CASNRRGLRFPGNTIYF.

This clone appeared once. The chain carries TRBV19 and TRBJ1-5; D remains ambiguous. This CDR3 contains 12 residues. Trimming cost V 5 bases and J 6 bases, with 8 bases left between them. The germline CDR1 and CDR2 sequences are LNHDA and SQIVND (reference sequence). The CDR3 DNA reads TGTGCCAGTAGTCTTGTAGGTCAGCCCCAGCATTTT. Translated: CASSLVGQPQHF.

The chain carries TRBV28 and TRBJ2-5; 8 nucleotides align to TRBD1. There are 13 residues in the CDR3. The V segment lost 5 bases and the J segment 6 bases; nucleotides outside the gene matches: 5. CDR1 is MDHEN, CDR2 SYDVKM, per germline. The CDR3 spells CASSPRTGQTQYF. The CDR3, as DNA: TGTGCCAGCAGTCCTAGGACAGGGCAGACCCAGTACTTC.

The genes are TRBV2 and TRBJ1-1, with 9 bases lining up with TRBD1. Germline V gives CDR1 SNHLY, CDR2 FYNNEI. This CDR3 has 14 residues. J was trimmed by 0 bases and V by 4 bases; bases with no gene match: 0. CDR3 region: CASSGTGVNTEAFF. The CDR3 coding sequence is TGTGCCAGCAGTGGGACAGGGGTGAACACTGAAGCTTTCTTT.

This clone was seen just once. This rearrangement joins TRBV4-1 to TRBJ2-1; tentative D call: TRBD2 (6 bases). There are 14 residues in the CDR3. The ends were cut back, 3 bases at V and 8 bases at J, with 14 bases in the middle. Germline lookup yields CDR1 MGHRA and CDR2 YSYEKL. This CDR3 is CASSQAGTGHEQFF. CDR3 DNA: TGCGCCAGCAGCCAGGCCGGGACTGGGCATGAGCAGTTCTTC.

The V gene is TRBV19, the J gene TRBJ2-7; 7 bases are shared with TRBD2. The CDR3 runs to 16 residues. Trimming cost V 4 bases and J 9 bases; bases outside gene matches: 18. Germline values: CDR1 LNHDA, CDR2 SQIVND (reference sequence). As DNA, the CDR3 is TGTGCCAGTAGTACCTTCGTGTCTAGCGGTGCCGGAAGGCAGTACTTC. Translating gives CASSTFVSSGAGRQYF.

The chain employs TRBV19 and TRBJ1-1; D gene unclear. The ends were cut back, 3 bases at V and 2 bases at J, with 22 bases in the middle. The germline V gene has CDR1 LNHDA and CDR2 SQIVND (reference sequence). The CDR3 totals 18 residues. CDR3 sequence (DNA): TGTGCCAGTAGTATCTGGATGGAAGACCCCACGGTCAACACTGAAGCTTTCTTT. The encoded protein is CASSIWMEDPTVNTEAFF.

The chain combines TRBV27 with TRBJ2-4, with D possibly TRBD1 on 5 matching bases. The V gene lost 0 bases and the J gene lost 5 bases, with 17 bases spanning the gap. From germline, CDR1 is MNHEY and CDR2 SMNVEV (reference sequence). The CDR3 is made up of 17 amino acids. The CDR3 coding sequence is TGTGCCAGCAGTTTATCCTTTGGGCAGGCAGGGCAAAACATTCAGTACTTC. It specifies CASSLSFGQAGQNIQYF.

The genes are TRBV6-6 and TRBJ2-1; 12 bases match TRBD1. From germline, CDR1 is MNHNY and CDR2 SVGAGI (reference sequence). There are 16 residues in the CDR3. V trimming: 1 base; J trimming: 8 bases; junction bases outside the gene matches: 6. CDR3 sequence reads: CASSYLGQGARDEQFF. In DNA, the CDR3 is TGTGCCAGCAGTTACTTGGGACAGGGGGCCAGAGATGAGCAGTTCTTC.

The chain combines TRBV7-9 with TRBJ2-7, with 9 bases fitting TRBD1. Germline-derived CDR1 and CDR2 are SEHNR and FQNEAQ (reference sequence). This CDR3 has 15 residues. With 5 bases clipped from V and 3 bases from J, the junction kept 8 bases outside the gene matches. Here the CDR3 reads CASSPGQGNLYEQYF. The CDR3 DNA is TGTGCCAGCAGCCCGGGACAGGGCAACCTCTACGAGCAGTACTTC.

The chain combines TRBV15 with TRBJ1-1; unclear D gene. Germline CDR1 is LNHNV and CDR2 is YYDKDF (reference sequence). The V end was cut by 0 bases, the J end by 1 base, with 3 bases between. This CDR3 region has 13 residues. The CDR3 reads CATSRDGNTEAFF. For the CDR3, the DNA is TGTGCCACCAGCAGAGATGGGAACACTGAAGCTTTCTTT.

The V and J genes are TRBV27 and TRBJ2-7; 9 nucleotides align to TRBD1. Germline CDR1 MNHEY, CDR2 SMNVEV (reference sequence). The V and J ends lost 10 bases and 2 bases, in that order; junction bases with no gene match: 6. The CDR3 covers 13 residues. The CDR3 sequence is CATADRGPYEQYF. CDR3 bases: TGTGCCACCGCGGACAGGGGCCCCTACGAGCAGTACTTC.

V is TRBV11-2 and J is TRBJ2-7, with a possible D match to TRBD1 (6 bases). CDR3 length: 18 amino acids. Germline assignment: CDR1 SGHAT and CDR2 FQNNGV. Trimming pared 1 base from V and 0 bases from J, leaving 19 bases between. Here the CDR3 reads CASSLAPPGAAFSYEQYF. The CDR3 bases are TGTGCCAGCAGCTTAGCCCCCCCAGGGGCCGCCTTCTCCTACGAGCAGTACTTC.

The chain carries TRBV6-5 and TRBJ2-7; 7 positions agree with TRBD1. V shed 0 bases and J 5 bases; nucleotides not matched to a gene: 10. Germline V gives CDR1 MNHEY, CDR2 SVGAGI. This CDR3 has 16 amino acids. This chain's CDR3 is CASSYSPTTGANEQYF. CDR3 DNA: TGTGCCAGCAGTTACTCTCCGACAACAGGGGCCAACGAGCAGTACTTC.

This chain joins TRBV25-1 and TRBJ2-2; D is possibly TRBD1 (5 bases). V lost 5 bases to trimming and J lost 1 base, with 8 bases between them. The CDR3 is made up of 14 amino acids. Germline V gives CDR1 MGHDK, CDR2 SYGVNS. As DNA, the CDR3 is TGTGCCAGCAGTCAAGACAGGAACACCGGGGAGCTGTTTTTT. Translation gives CASSQDRNTGELFF.

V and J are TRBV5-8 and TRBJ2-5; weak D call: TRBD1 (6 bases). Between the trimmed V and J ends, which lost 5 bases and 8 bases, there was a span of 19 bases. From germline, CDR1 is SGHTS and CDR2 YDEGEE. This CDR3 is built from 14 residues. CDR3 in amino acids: CASRPGQTRDTQYF. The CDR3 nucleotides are TGTGCCAGCAGGCCCGGACAGACAAGAGATACCCAGTACTTC.

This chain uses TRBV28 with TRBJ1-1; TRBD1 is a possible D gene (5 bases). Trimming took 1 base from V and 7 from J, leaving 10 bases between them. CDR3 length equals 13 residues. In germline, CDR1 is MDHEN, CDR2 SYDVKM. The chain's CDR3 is CASSLSGGIEAFF. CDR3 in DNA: TGTGCCAGCAGTTTATCGGGGGGTATTGAAGCTTTCTTT.

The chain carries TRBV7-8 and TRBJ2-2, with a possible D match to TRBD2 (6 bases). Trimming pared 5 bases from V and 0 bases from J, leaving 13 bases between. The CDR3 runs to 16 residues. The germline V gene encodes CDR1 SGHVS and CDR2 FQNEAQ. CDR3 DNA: TGTGCCAGCAGCCGAGGGGCGGGAACGAACACCGGGGAGCTGTTTTTT. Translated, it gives CASSRGAGTNTGELFF.